The T cell receptor (beta chain) under discussion was sequenced for a study of identical twins. The V and J ends lost 3 bases and 3 bases respectively, with 9 bases between them. Germline lookup yields CDR1 MDHEN and CDR2 SYDVKM. CDR3 length: 14 residues. Whole-study findings and limits: With beta out-of-frame sequences, excess sharing by twins was weaker.

TCRdb analysed the 5' RACE reads with MiXCR anew, one entry per CDR3 protein. Found here are approximately 630,000 distinct CDR3 sequences, about 7% of them singletons; the top ten hold 1.6%. This clonotype was detected ten times or more. Its cognate antigen is unknown. The sample was also linked to a second study, of yellow fever vaccine responses in identical twins.

Sequencing was carried out using PBMCs. The V call is TRBV28, the J call TRBJ2-1; D possibly corresponds to TRBD1 (6 bases). The sequence was collected from a woman between 18 and 30 years old in good health. The CDR3 protein is CASSFSRGYNEQFF. DNA of the CDR3: TGTGCCAGCAGTTTCAGCAGGGGCTACAATGAGCAGTTCTTC.